This passage covers 32 T cell receptor beta chains from one sample sequenced in a study of cytomegalovirus exposure and HLA in healthy donors. PCR amplification relied on 60 Vbeta primers (plus 13 Jbeta primers). Assay used: immunoSEQ multiplex PCR; TCRdb lists only in-frame clones, some missing. The data show 100,000 to 150,000 clones, 65% to 90% seen once. The sequenced sample consisted of PBMCs. Receptor source: a man aged 50 or older in good health and CMV-seronegative.

This clone was recorded only once. The rearrangement joins TRBV19 to TRBJ2-1; 8 nucleotides match TRBD2. V lost 6 bases and J lost 4; bases outside the gene matches: 2. Germline lookup yields CDR1 LNHDA and CDR2 SQIVND (reference sequence). The CDR3 runs to 13 residues. The DNA of the CDR3 is TGTGCCAGTAGAACGGGGGGGTACAATGAGCAGTTCTTC. Protein: CASRTGGYNEQFF.

In regard to this clone: Other DNA sequences in this specimen translate into the identical CDR3. The V gene is TRBV9, the J gene TRBJ1-5; D perhaps matches TRBD1 (5 bases). V dropped 0 bases and J dropped 2 bases, with 6 bases sitting between them. Germline CDR1 SGDLS, CDR2 YYNGEE. The CDR3 contains 14 residues. In nucleotides, the CDR3 is TGTGCCAGCAGCGTAGAAGGGGGCAATCAGCCCCAGCATTTT. Its protein is CASSVEGGNQPQHF. The whole variable domain, remainder taken from reference TRBV9 and TRBJ1-5, is DSGVTQTPKHLITATGQRVTLRCSPRSGDLSVYWYQQSLDQGLQFLIQYYNGEERAKGNILERFSAQQFPDLHSELNLSSLELGDSALYFCASSVEGGNQPQHFGDGTRLSIL.

CDR3 sequence: CASSSLRGQGSYEQYF. The CDR3 DNA reads as TGTGCCAGCAGCTCTCTCAGAGGACAGGGGTCCTACGAGCAGTACTTC. This chain joins TRBV11-2 and TRBJ2-7, with 9 bases lining up with TRBD1. The CDR3 sequence is 16 residues long. The germline CDR1 and CDR2 sequences are SGHAT and FQNNGV. The junction had 8 bases not matched to a gene; V was cut back by 4 bases and J by 1 base.

This clone occurred once. V and J are TRBV7-2 and TRBJ1-1; no firm D call. The V gene lost 4 bases and the J gene lost 2 bases, with 8 bases spanning the gap. Germline values: CDR1 SGHTA, CDR2 FQGNSA. This CDR3 is 13 amino acids long. CDR3 loop: CASSSTVNTEAFF. For the CDR3, the DNA is TGTGCCAGCAGCTCTACTGTTAACACTGAAGCTTTCTTT.

There are many counts of this clone. The rearrangement links TRBV4-2 to TRBJ2-1; TRBD2 aligns across 11 bases. The CDR3 is 19 amino acids. CDR1 and CDR2 from the germline V gene are LGHNA and YNFKEQ. The ends lost 0 bases at V and 7 bases at J; junction bases unmatched: 14. The CDR3 is CASSQESQLAGGLTNEQFF. CDR3 DNA sequence: TGTGCCAGCAGCCAAGAATCTCAGCTAGCGGGGGGCCTTACGAATGAGCAGTTCTTC.

V and J are TRBV2 and TRBJ1-1; TRBD1 might be the D (6 bases). Per germline, CDR1 SNHLY and CDR2 FYNNEI. Trimming pared 11 bases from V and 0 bases from J, leaving 13 bases between. This CDR3 is built from 13 residues. The CDR3 DNA sequence: TGTGCCGGATGGGGGCTGATGAACACTGAAGCTTTCTTT. Its protein is CAGWGLMNTEAFF.

The chain is built from TRBV9 and TRBJ2-3; the D is unclear. Germline values: CDR1 SGDLS, CDR2 YYNGEE. This CDR3 has 14 amino acids. The ends were cut back, 2 bases at V and 2 bases at J, with 9 bases in the middle. CDR3 in amino acids: CASSVSPHTDTQYF. The CDR3 DNA is TGTGCCAGCAGCGTTAGCCCTCACACAGATACGCAGTATTTT.

The chain's CDR3 is CASSLAGANTDTQYF. The DNA for the CDR3 is TGTGCCAGCAGCCTAGCGGGGGCAAACACAGATACGCAGTATTTT. The gene calls are TRBV5-4 and TRBJ2-3, with 10 bases lining up with TRBD2. CDR3 length: 15 residues. Trimming took 4 bases from V and 2 from J; bases not matched to a gene: 4. Per the germline V gene, CDR1 is SGHNT and CDR2 is YYREEE (reference sequence).

The V and J genes are TRBV4-3 and TRBJ1-6, with D perhaps TRBD1 (6 bases). Trimming pared 0 bases from V and 6 bases from J, leaving 18 bases between. Germline assignment: CDR1 LGHNA and CDR2 YSLEER. This CDR3 region has 18 residues. The CDR3: CASSQDGLGGNLNSPLHF. In DNA, the CDR3 is TGCGCCAGCAGCCAAGATGGTCTTGGGGGCAACCTTAATTCACCCCTCCACTTT.

V gene TRBV19 combines with J gene TRBJ1-5; TRBD1 matches at 7 bases. The germline V gene has CDR1 LNHDA and CDR2 SQIVND (reference sequence). The CDR3 is 15 residues long. Trimming removed 3 bases from V and 0 bases from J; junction bases left unmatched: 2. CDR3 sequence reads: CASSIDRASNQPQHF. The CDR3 nucleotides are TGTGCCAGTAGTATCGACAGGGCTAGCAATCAGCCCCAGCATTTT.

V and J are TRBV7-8 and TRBJ2-2; perhaps TRBD1 as D (6 bases). V was cut by 5 bases and J by 0 bases, with 22 bases left in between. CDR1 is SGHVS, CDR2 FQNEAQ, per germline. The CDR3 extends over 19 amino acids. CDR3 loop: CASSPASRTDYSNTGELFF. The CDR3 nucleotides are TGTGCCAGCAGCCCCGCCTCCCGGACAGACTATTCGAACACCGGGGAGCTGTTTTTT.

With respect to this clone: The sample contains more than one DNA sequence encoding this CDR3. V is TRBV6-5 and J is TRBJ1-1, with a tentative D call TRBD1 (6 bases). CDR3 length: 14 residues. Trimming took off 6 bases at V and 4 bases at J, with 15 bases between the two ends. Germline V gene data show CDR1 as MNHEY and CDR2 as SVGAGI. CDR3 nucleotides: TGTGCCAGCAGCCGTTCCGGGGGGCCCACTGAAGCTTTCTTT. Translation: CASSRSGGPTEAFF.

This sequence joins TRBV6-5 and TRBJ2-3; 8 bases agree with TRBD1. The junction had 9 bases not matched to a gene; V was cut back by 6 bases and J by 4 bases. CDR3 length equals 15 residues. Germline V gene lookup returns CDR1 MNHEY and CDR2 SVGAGI. The CDR3 DNA reads TGTGCCAGCAGCCACAGGGGGATGCAGGCAGATACGCAGTATTTT. It specifies CASSHRGMQADTQYF.

CDR3 nucleotides: TGTGCCAGCAGCGCCAGGGTCACCGGCCAGCCCCAGCATTTT. Residues: CASSARVTGQPQHF. The chain couples TRBV9 to TRBJ1-5; D is possibly TRBD1 (5 bases). This CDR3 is built from 14 residues. Deletions cut 3 bases from V and 7 bases from J, with 14 bases between. CDR1 and CDR2 (germline): SGDLS, YYNGEE.

The V call is TRBV7-9, the J call TRBJ2-7; 11 nucleotides agree with TRBD1. J was trimmed by 0 bases and V by 4 bases; bases with no gene match: 5. CDR3 length: 16 residues. Germline V gene data show CDR1 as SEHNR and CDR2 as FQNEAQ (reference sequence). CDR3 sequence (DNA): TGTGCCAGCAGCTCAGGGGGGACAGGGGGCTCCTACGAGCAGTACTTC. Translation gives CASSSGGTGGSYEQYF.

This clone was seen more than once but under ten times. The chain is built from TRBV29-1 and TRBJ2-5; 12 nucleotides align to TRBD2. The J call may be in error: the DNA end matches TRBJ2-7 better. The CDR3 runs 15 residues. Germline loops: CDR1 SQVTM, CDR2 ANQGSEA. The CDR3 DNA sequence: TGCAGCGCTCGCCCCAGACTAGCGGGGGCGGGCGAGCAGTACTTC. As protein: CSARPRLAGAGEQYF.

The chain uses TRBV11-2 and TRBJ1-1, with a weak D call TRBD1 (5 bases). Trimming removed 1 base from V and 6 bases from J, with 15 bases in between. CDR1 and CDR2 (germline): SGHAT, FQNNGV. The CDR3 spans 15 residues. The CDR3 protein is CASSLGAGLLAEAFF. CDR3 DNA: TGTGCCAGCAGCTTAGGCGCAGGGCTTCTCGCTGAAGCTTTCTTT.

Note on this clone: One junction end disagrees with the germline gene, perhaps due to a read error. Other DNA sequences in the same sample also yield this CDR3. The chain joins TRBV7-2 to TRBJ2-2; D possibly matches TRBD1 or TRBD2 (5 bases each). The CDR3 covers 15 residues. The germline CDR1 and CDR2 sequences are SGHTA and FQGNSA. DNA for the CDR3: TGTGCCAGCAGTTTAGGACTTCAGGGCACCGGGGAGCTGTTTTTT. Translation: CASSLGLQGTGELFF.

This clone was seen once. The chain is built from TRBV30 and TRBJ2-1, with 8 bases fitting TRBD2. Trimming cost V 3 bases and J 10 bases; bases outside gene matches: 5. Germline V lookup: CDR1 GTSNPN, CDR2 SVGIG (reference sequence). This CDR3 comprises 12 residues. CDR3 residues: CAWSAGGKEQFF. The CDR3 DNA is TGTGCCTGGAGCGCGGGGGGCAAGGAGCAGTTCTTC.

V usage is TRBV5-1 and J usage is TRBJ2-1; 7 positions match TRBD1. Unmatched junction bases numbered 6, after V lost 4 bases and J lost 2 bases. Per the germline V gene, CDR1 is SGHRS and CDR2 is YFSETQ. This CDR3 is 15 amino acids long. The CDR3 here is CASSTTGPTYNEQFF. CDR3 coding DNA: TGCGCCAGCAGCACGACAGGGCCTACCTACAATGAGCAGTTCTTC.

This sequence joins TRBV28 and TRBJ1-2; tentative D call: TRBD1 (6 bases). The CDR3 loop spans 15 amino acids. CDR1 is MDHEN and CDR2 is SYDVKM in the germline V gene. V shed 2 bases and J shed 4 bases, with 14 bases lying between them. This CDR3 is CASSLRSRQAYGYTF. CDR3 DNA sequence: TGTGCCAGCAGTTTACGGTCGAGACAGGCCTATGGCTACACCTTC.

This rearrangement joins TRBV7-9 to TRBJ1-6; 8 positions match TRBD1. The CDR3 runs 14 residues. Germline V gene lookup returns CDR1 SEHNR and CDR2 FQNEAQ (reference sequence). The V and J ends lost 6 bases and 6 bases, in that order; junction bases with no gene match: 4. The CDR3 DNA reads TGTGCCAGCAGACCGGACAGGGTTAATTCACCCCTCCACTTT. It codes for CASRPDRVNSPLHF.

The V and J genes are TRBV6-5 and TRBJ1-3, with TRBD1 matching 8 bases. The V segment lost 6 bases and the J segment 8 bases; nucleotides outside the gene matches: 6. From germline, CDR1 is MNHEY and CDR2 SVGAGI. The CDR3 covers 13 residues. The CDR3 sequence: CASSQTGADTIYF. CDR3 nucleotides: TGTGCCAGCAGCCAGACAGGGGCGGACACCATATATTTT.

The chain has TRBV27 and TRBJ2-7, with TRBD2 matching 7 bases. CDR3 length: 13 amino acids. The germline V gene has CDR1 MNHEY and CDR2 SMNVEV (reference sequence). The junction had 1 base not matched to a gene; V was cut back by 3 bases and J by 2 bases. This chain's CDR3 is CASSFGLAYEQYF. Written as DNA, the CDR3 is TGTGCCAGCAGTTTCGGACTAGCCTACGAGCAGTACTTC.

The J gene is TRBJ1-4, the V gene TRBV30; D perhaps matches TRBD1 (5 bases). Trimming removed 4 bases at V and 0 bases at J, with 12 bases between. The CDR3 extends over 15 amino acids. Germline V lookup: CDR1 GTSNPN, CDR2 SVGIG (reference sequence). CDR3 bases: TGTGCCTGGAACTCGGGGGTATCAACTAATGAAAAACTGTTTTTT. It is translated as CAWNSGVSTNEKLFF.

CDR3 amino acids: CASSLGLGQGQGKHEQYF. As DNA, the CDR3 is TGCGCCAGCAGCTTGGGCCTAGGTCAGGGACAGGGGAAGCACGAGCAGTACTTC. The rearrangement joins TRBV5-1 to TRBJ2-7; 10 bases line up with TRBD1. Germline V gene sequence: CDR1 SGHRS, CDR2 YFSETQ. The CDR3 is 18 residues long. Trimming at V came to 0 bases and at J to 5 bases, leaving 14 bases not matched to a gene.

The genes are TRBV9 and TRBJ1-1; no clear D. Germline values: CDR1 SGDLS, CDR2 YYNGEE. V lost 0 bases to trimming and J lost 5 bases, with 5 bases between them. This CDR3 is built from 12 residues. The CDR3 region has the DNA TGTGCCAGCAGCGTAGGCGGGACTGAAGCTTTCTTT. The encoded protein is CASSVGGTEAFF.

This clone has only one observation. The chain recombines TRBV30 with TRBJ1-1, with no clear D. Trimming left V 7 bases short and J 3 bases short, with 15 bases between. Germline loops: CDR1 GTSNPN, CDR2 SVGIG (reference sequence). This CDR3 spans 13 amino acids. CDR3 residues: CASGYGRDTEAFF. CDR3 sequence (DNA): TGTGCCTCGGGGTACGGGAGGGACACTGAAGCTTTCTTT. Full variable domain (outside the CDR3, taken from reference TRBV30 and TRBJ1-1): SQTIHQWPATLVQPVGSPLSLECTVEGTSNPNLYWYRQAAGRGLQLLFYSVGIGQISSEVPQNLSASRPQDRQFILSSKKLLLSDSGFYLCASGYGRDTEAFFGQGTRLTVV.

This chain connects TRBV29-1 to TRBJ2-1, with 10 bases fitting TRBD1. The CDR3 covers 15 residues. V dropped 6 bases and J dropped 3; count of bases not matched to a gene: 8. Germline CDR1 SQVTM, CDR2 ANQGSEA. CDR3 sequence reads: CSVTGQGVFYNEQFF. The DNA for the CDR3 is TGCAGCGTCACCGGACAGGGGGTTTTCTACAATGAGCAGTTCTTC.

V gene TRBV5-1 combines with J gene TRBJ2-5, with D maybe TRBD1 (5 bases). Trimming cost V 4 bases and J 0 bases, with 22 bases left between them. This CDR3 spans 18 amino acids. Germline loops: CDR1 SGHRS, CDR2 YFSETQ. CDR3 sequence reads: CASSQTSRVTPYQETQYF. The CDR3, as DNA: TGCGCCAGCAGCCAAACAAGCAGGGTAACCCCTTACCAAGAGACCCAGTACTTC.

This sequence joins TRBV27 and TRBJ1-1, with 7 bases fitting TRBD1. The CDR3 consists of 13 residues. The V segment lost 3 bases and the J segment 8 bases; nucleotides outside the gene matches: 6. Germline CDR1 and CDR2: MNHEY and SMNVEV (reference sequence). CDR3 protein: CASSFFGTAEAFF. For the CDR3, the DNA is TGTGCCAGCAGTTTTTTTGGGACAGCAGAAGCTTTCTTT.

This chain links TRBV7-6 with TRBJ2-7; TRBD2 matches 8 bases. The junction had 7 bases not matched to a gene; V was cut back by 4 bases and J by 2 bases. The CDR3 runs 15 residues. CDR1 and CDR2 from the germline V gene are SGHVS and FNYEAQ. The CDR3 is CASSSQAGATYEQYF. The DNA of the CDR3 is TGTGCCAGCAGCTCCCAAGCGGGGGCAACCTACGAGCAGTACTTC.